This is a list of T cell receptor beta chains from one sample in a study of T-cell memory formation after mild COVID-19. TCRdb re-called the 5' RACE reads through MiXCR, storing one row per CDR3 protein. Here the sample spans 450,000 to 650,000 distinct CDR3 sequences, more than 15% being singletons. The sequenced sample was PBMCs or a T cell subset sorted from them (not recorded which). Every receptor here comes from an adult woman who had mild COVID-19 (a few samples of this study predate the infection). Cell type and time point are not known. Both conserved end residues are part of each CDR3. Fields, in order: V gene, D gene, CDR3 protein. D genes are given only for firm matches.

v_gene: TRBV5-1; d_gene: TRBD1; CDR3aa: CASSLRQGSETQYF
v_gene: TRBV7-2; d_gene: .; CDR3aa: CASTPTRWTTYQETQYF
v_gene: TRBV4-1; d_gene: .; CDR3aa: CASTGTFSGYGYTF
v_gene: TRBV5-6; d_gene: .; CDR3aa: CASSLGRLNQPQHF
v_gene: TRBV12-3/TRBV12-4; d_gene: TRBD1; CDR3aa: CASRLDRAPEAFF
v_gene: TRBV11-3; d_gene: TRBD2; CDR3aa: CASSAPLALANEQFF
v_gene: TRBV6-1; d_gene: TRBD1; CDR3aa: CASSEREGAGALWGYTF
v_gene: TRBV27; d_gene: .; CDR3aa: CASPAITSEAQKETQYF
v_gene: TRBV20-1; d_gene: TRBD1; CDR3aa: CSARTGAMNTEAFF
v_gene: TRBV3-1; d_gene: .; CDR3aa: CASSQNNSPLHF
v_gene: TRBV20-1; d_gene: TRBD1; CDR3aa: CSANDRVTYEQYF
v_gene: TRBV11-3; d_gene: TRBD2; CDR3aa: CASSTIDTGTSIFVGYEQYF
v_gene: TRBV7-8; d_gene: .; CDR3aa: CASMWGAGFQETQYF
v_gene: TRBV12-3/TRBV12-4; d_gene: .; CDR3aa: CASSFVLSNQPQHF
v_gene: TRBV20-1; d_gene: .; CDR3aa: CSARPHTTEAFF
v_gene: TRBV4-3; d_gene: TRBD2; CDR3aa: CASSYNAGRAEQFF
v_gene: TRBV24-1; d_gene: .; CDR3aa: CATSDPGGKAFF
v_gene: TRBV24-1; d_gene: .; CDR3aa: CATSDSRPLGNEQFF
v_gene: TRBV7-9; d_gene: .; CDR3aa: CASSGVGASYNEQFF
v_gene: TRBV7-9; d_gene: TRBD1; CDR3aa: CASSRGQNNEQFF
v_gene: TRBV11-2; d_gene: TRBD2; CDR3aa: CASSSSGSSQETQYF
v_gene: TRBV7-9; d_gene: .; CDR3aa: CASSPRPGQPQHF
v_gene: TRBV27; d_gene: .; CDR3aa: CASRINPGARTGELFF
v_gene: TRBV7-3; d_gene: .; CDR3aa: CASSKGGNQPQHF
v_gene: TRBV20-1; d_gene: TRBD1; CDR3aa: CSARSIQGVGYTF
v_gene: TRBV12-3/TRBV12-4; d_gene: .; CDR3aa: CASSLTNNHGYTF
v_gene: TRBV9; d_gene: .; CDR3aa: CASSVEVAARETQYF
v_gene: TRBV20-1; d_gene: TRBD2; CDR3aa: CSAFGLAENTGELFF
v_gene: TRBV5-1; d_gene: TRBD1; CDR3aa: CASSYGTGDEQYF
v_gene: TRBV5-1; d_gene: .; CDR3aa: CASSLSGRTLGELFF
v_gene: TRBV7-2; d_gene: TRBD1; CDR3aa: CASSLSDRGTQYF
v_gene: TRBV9; d_gene: TRBD2; CDR3aa: CASSGPLAGGSNEQFF
v_gene: TRBV5-1; d_gene: .; CDR3aa: CASSLGAGMNTEAFF
v_gene: TRBV11-3; d_gene: TRBD1; CDR3aa: CASSPRTGGSYNEQFF
v_gene: TRBV11-3; d_gene: .; CDR3aa: CACKRLLSYEQYF
v_gene: TRBV9; d_gene: .; CDR3aa: CASSVEIGGGWETQYF
v_gene: TRBV5-1; d_gene: TRBD2; CDR3aa: CASRTGTSGGTDTQYF
v_gene: TRBV4-2; d_gene: .; CDR3aa: CASSQDRLYNSPLHF
v_gene: TRBV30; d_gene: TRBD1; CDR3aa: CAWSQGGNTEAFF
v_gene: TRBV2; d_gene: TRBD2; CDR3aa: CASSESLAGQSSYEQYF